Only one count was recorded for the clone carrying this TCR beta chain. Its antigen remains unidentified. A much larger clone differs from this one at a single base, so this may be a read error. This CDR3 has 14 amino acids. Germline V gives CDR1 SEHNR, CDR2 FQNEAQ (reference sequence). TCR beta CDR3 regions were amplified from RNA. The HTBI primer set served for first-round RT-PCR of the TCR CDR3. TCRdb recomputed calls from the multiplex PCR reads with MiXCR, one row per CDR3 protein. The data hold hundreds of thousands of distinct CDR3 sequences, with just under 45% observed a single time. Clinical symptoms, serum thyroxine, TRAb, thyroid ultrasound and orbital computed tomography informed diagnoses. This sample is part of a study of T cells in Graves' hyperthyroidism and ophthalmopathy. Study-wide findings and caveats: Ophthalmopathy and stable hyperthyroidism were told apart by a 13 V-J model. The majority of expanded thyroid clonotypes above 0.001 also appeared in blood.

Sequenced sample: peripheral blood or thyroid tissue (not recorded which). The V gene is TRBV7-9, the J gene TRBJ1-4; D remains ambiguous. The TCR originated in an adult man with Graves' disease, either hyperthyroidism or ophthalmopathy (not recorded which). CDR3 in DNA: TGTGTCAGCAGCTTAGGTCCGGGAGAAGAAAAACTGTTTTTT. Residues: CVSSLGPGEEKLFF.